This paragraph covers one TCR beta chain sequence. Its matching antigen is unknown. Via MiXCR, TCRdb re-called the RT-PCR reads, giving one row per CDR3 protein. This sample has about 540,000 distinct CDR3 sequences; around a quarter occur once, and the top ten carry 2.5% to 3.5%. This CDR3 has 15 amino acids. In germline, CDR1 is SGHVS, CDR2 FQNEAQ. J gave up 2 bases and V 7 bases, and 11 bases lay outside the gene matches. The data were obtained in a study of response to subunit inactivated influenza vaccine. General study points: That few new T cells are recruited by each seasonal influenza vaccination was the authors' suggestion.

The same data also contributed to another study, on T cells expressing NK-cell markers. This second study notes: Production of TCR beta cDNA relied on 5'RACE template switching with UMIs. In sorted CD3+CD56+NKG2C+, CD3+CD56+NKG2C- and CD3+CD56-NKG2C+ T cells, TCR beta repertoires were obtained. Seven HCMV-seropositive donors and one seronegative donor made up the eight sequenced donors. The share of CD8+ T cells held by dominant NKG2C+ clonotypes was about 1.0-7.5% in six donors.

This TCR derives from a man aged 45-65 years who received an inactivated influenza vaccine. This sequence joins TRBV7-8 and TRBJ2-7, with 7 bases lining up with TRBD1. The sequenced sample was CD4+ T cells sorted from PBMCs, obtained less than 13 days after vaccination. The CDR3 region is CASTISGTEAYEQYF. CDR3 nucleotides: TGTGCCAGCACCATATCCGGGACAGAGGCCTACGAGCAGTACTTC. Complete variable domain (other parts from reference TRBV7-8 and TRBJ2-7): GAGVSQSPRYKVAKRGQDVALRCDPISGHVSLFWYQQALGQGPEFLTYFQNEAQLDKSGLPSDRFFAERPEGSVSTLKIQRTQQEDSAVYLCASTISGTEAYEQYFGPGTRLTVT.